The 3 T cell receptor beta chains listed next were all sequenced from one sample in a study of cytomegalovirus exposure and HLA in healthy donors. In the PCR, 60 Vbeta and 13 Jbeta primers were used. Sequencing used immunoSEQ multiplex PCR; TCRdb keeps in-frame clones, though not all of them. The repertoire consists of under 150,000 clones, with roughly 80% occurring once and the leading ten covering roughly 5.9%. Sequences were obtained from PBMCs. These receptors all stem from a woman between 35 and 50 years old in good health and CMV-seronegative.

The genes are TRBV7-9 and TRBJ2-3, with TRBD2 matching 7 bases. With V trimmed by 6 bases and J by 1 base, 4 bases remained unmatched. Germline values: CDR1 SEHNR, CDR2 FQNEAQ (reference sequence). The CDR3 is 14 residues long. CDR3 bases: TGTGCCAGCAGGACGGCGGGGGGCACAGATACGCAGTATTTT. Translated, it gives CASRTAGGTDTQYF.

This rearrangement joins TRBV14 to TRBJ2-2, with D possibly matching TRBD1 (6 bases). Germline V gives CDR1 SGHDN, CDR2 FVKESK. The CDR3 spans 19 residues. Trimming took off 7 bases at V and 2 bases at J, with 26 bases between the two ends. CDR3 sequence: CASIGETGLDFVNTGELFF. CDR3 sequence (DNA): TGTGCCAGCATCGGAGAGACAGGACTCGACTTTGTAAACACCGGGGAGCTGTTTTTT.

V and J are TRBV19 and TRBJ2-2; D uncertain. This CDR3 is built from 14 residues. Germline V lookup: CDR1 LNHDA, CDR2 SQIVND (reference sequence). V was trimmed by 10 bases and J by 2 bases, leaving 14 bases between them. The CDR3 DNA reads TGTGCCACCAACGCGGCCCCAAACACCGGGGAGCTGTTTTTT. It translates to CATNAAPNTGELFF.